One and the same sample provided the 25 T cell receptor beta chains below, sequenced in a study of blood T cell repertoires in COVID-19. Assay: immunoSEQ multiplex PCR; the TCRdb copy retains only in-frame clones and omits some. This table holds about 400,000 clones, roughly 88% found once. The sequencing input was PBMCs or T cells enriched from blood (not recorded which). All receptors derive from a woman aged 40 to 55 with acute COVID-19.

The chain links TRBV2 to TRBJ1-1, with D uncertain. The V end was cut by 6 bases, the J end by 11 bases, with 4 bases between. This CDR3 comprises 8 residues. Germline V gene sequence: CDR1 SNHLY, CDR2 FYNNEI. CDR3 region: CASSGAFF. The CDR3 region has the DNA TGTGCCAGCAGCGGGGCTTTCTTT.

This clone was recorded once. The V gene is TRBV5-1, the J gene TRBJ2-2, with 10 bases matching TRBD1. V shed 2 bases and J 5 bases; nucleotides not matched to a gene: 3. Germline CDR1 is SGHRS and CDR2 is YFSETQ. This CDR3 comprises 15 residues. The CDR3 nucleotides are TGCGCCAGCAGCTTCTCGGGACAGGGGACCGGGGAGCTGTTTTTT. It is translated as CASSFSGQGTGELFF. Complete variable domain (other parts from reference TRBV5-1 and TRBJ2-2): KAGVTQTPRYLIKTRGQQVTLSCSPISGHRSVSWYQQTPGQGLQFLFEYFSETQRNKGNFPGRFSGRQFSNSRSEMNVSTLELGDSALYLCASSFSGQGTGELFFGEGSRLTVL.

The chain has TRBV10-3 and TRBJ2-5, with TRBD2 matching 9 bases. From germline, CDR1 is ENHRY and CDR2 SYGVKD. The junction had 3 bases not matched to a gene; V was cut back by 8 bases and J by 5 bases. The length of the CDR3 is 12 residues. The DNA for the CDR3 is TGTGCCATCGGGCGGGGGGGCGAGACCCAGTACTTC. It translates to CAIGRGGETQYF.

The chain links TRBV5-6 to TRBJ2-3; 10 bases align to TRBD2. The CDR3 consists of 16 residues. Germline V gene lookup returns CDR1 SGHDT and CDR2 YYEEEE. With 2 bases clipped from V and 3 bases from J, the junction kept 6 bases outside the gene matches. The CDR3 loop is CASSFWASGGTDTQYF. The DNA of the CDR3 is TGTGCCAGCAGCTTTTGGGCTAGCGGGGGAACAGATACGCAGTATTTT.

V is TRBV19 and J is TRBJ2-1, with D possibly being TRBD2 (5 bases). The CDR3 length is 13 residues. Germline V gives CDR1 LNHDA, CDR2 SQIVND (reference sequence). The germline V and J ends were trimmed by 4 bases and 5 bases, with 9 bases remaining between them. The DNA of the CDR3 is TGTGCCAGTAGTAGTTCCGGGAACAATGAGCAGTTCTTC. Amino acids: CASSSSGNNEQFF.

V usage is TRBV19 and J usage is TRBJ1-2; 10 bases line up with TRBD1. The CDR3 consists of 15 residues. Trimming removed 4 bases from V and 8 bases from J; junction bases left unmatched: 10. Germline-derived CDR1 and CDR2 are LNHDA and SQIVND (reference sequence). The CDR3: CASSRTGTGVEGYTF. The CDR3 bases are TGTGCCAGTAGTAGGACCGGGACAGGGGTTGAAGGCTACACCTTC.

This sequence joins TRBV3-1 (or the pseudogene TRBV3-2) and TRBJ2-7; D might be TRBD2 (5 bases). V lost 1 base and J 6 bases, leaving 10 bases between the germline ends. CDR1 is LGHDT, CDR2 YNNKEL, per germline (reference sequence). The CDR3 is 13 amino acids. The CDR3 is CASSQVPGTEQYF. The CDR3 bases are TGTGCCAGCAGCCAAGTTCCGGGAACCGAGCAGTACTTC.

V is TRBV27 and J is TRBJ2-1; D may be TRBD2 (6 bases). Germline CDR1 MNHEY, CDR2 SMNVEV (reference sequence). The ends were cut back, 6 bases at V and 4 bases at J, with 16 bases in the middle. This CDR3 is built from 15 residues. The CDR3 sequence is CASSLSSEPYNEQFF. The CDR3 coding sequence is TGTGCCAGCAGCCTGTCTAGCGAACCATACAATGAGCAGTTCTTC.

The V gene is TRBV5-6, the J gene TRBJ1-3; perhaps TRBD1 as D (6 bases). The germline V and J ends were trimmed by 0 bases and 10 bases, with 17 bases remaining between them. Germline V lookup: CDR1 SGHDT, CDR2 YYEEEE. CDR3 length: 15 amino acids. CDR3 DNA: TGTGCCAGCAGCTTGGTCGGAACAGGGAGAGGGACCATATATTTT. This gives the protein CASSLVGTGRGTIYF. Based on the CDR3 plus reference TRBV5-6 and TRBJ1-3, the full variable domain is DAGVTQSPTHLIKTRGQQVTLRCSPKSGHDTVSWYQQALGQGPQFIFQYYEEEERQRGNFPDRFSGHQFPNYSSELNVNALLLGDSALYLCASSLVGTGRGTIYFGEGSWLTVV.

Only a few counts were recorded for this clone. The rearrangement uses TRBV5-1 and TRBJ1-1; TRBD1 matches at 9 bases. CDR1 SGHRS and CDR2 YFSETQ come from the germline V gene. V lost 0 bases, J lost 0 bases, and 9 bases stayed unmatched. This CDR3 has 18 amino acids. The CDR3 DNA follows: TGCGCCAGCAGCTTGGAGTCCTGGGGGACAGGGATGAACACTGAAGCTTTCTTT. This gives the protein CASSLESWGTGMNTEAFF.

The CDR3 DNA sequence: TGTGCCAGCAGCCTCGGGACAGGAGCATCACCCCTCCACTTT. Amino acids: CASSLGTGASPLHF. The chain is built from TRBV3-1 (or the pseudogene TRBV3-2) and TRBJ1-6; 8 positions agree with TRBD1. Germline V gene sequence: CDR1 LGHDT, CDR2 YNNKEL (reference sequence). With V trimmed by 4 bases and J by 10 bases, 6 bases remained unmatched. This CDR3 comprises 14 residues.

This clone has a handful of counts. CDR3 in amino acids: CASSPGQAAYEQYF. Written as DNA, the CDR3 is TGCGCCAGCAGCCCGGGACAGGCAGCCTACGAGCAGTACTTC. The rearrangement uses TRBV4-1 and TRBJ2-7, with TRBD1 matching 8 bases. This CDR3 is 14 amino acids long. J was trimmed by 2 bases and V by 4 bases; bases with no gene match: 4. Germline V gene lookup returns CDR1 MGHRA and CDR2 YSYEKL.

V and J are TRBV2 and TRBJ1-1; maybe TRBD1 (5 bases). The V end lost 2 bases, the J end lost 3 bases, and 10 bases lay between the germline ends. This CDR3 has 14 residues. Germline values: CDR1 SNHLY, CDR2 FYNNEI. CDR3 nucleotides: TGTGCCAGCAGTGAATCGGGGGTATACACTGAAGCTTTCTTT. Translated, it gives CASSESGVYTEAFF.

This chain joins TRBV27 and TRBJ1-1, with TRBD1 matching 8 bases. This CDR3 contains 15 residues. J was trimmed by 8 bases and V by 3 bases; bases with no gene match: 11. CDR1 and CDR2 from the germline V gene are MNHEY and SMNVEV (reference sequence). In DNA, the CDR3 is TGTGCCAGCAGTTTGAAGTTCAACAGGGGGGTCGAAGCTTTCTTT. Its translation is CASSLKFNRGVEAFF.

V and J are TRBV4-2 and TRBJ1-2, with D unclear. V was shortened by 0 bases and J by 5 bases, with 13 bases between the two germline ends. Germline V lookup: CDR1 LGHNA, CDR2 YNFKEQ. The CDR3 consists of 15 residues. The CDR3 is CASSQEVQPFYGYTF. Here the CDR3 DNA reads TGTGCCAGCAGCCAAGAAGTACAGCCTTTTTATGGCTACACCTTC.

This clone was seen more than once but under ten times. This chain links TRBV5-4 with TRBJ1-1; D might be TRBD1 (5 bases). V lost 4 bases and J lost 4, with 11 bases in between. Germline V gives CDR1 SGHNT, CDR2 YYREEE (reference sequence). The CDR3 covers 13 residues. CDR3 sequence reads: CASSPGTFTEAFF. Here the CDR3 DNA reads TGTGCCAGCAGCCCGGGGACTTTCACTGAAGCTTTCTTT.

This clone was picked up one time. The rearrangement links TRBV25-1 to TRBJ1-2; TRBD1 matches at 7 bases. The V gene end was trimmed by 10 bases and the J gene end by 5 bases; junction bases not matched to a gene: 16. The length of the CDR3 is 15 residues. CDR1 is MGHDK and CDR2 is SYGVNS in the germline V gene. The chain's CDR3 is CATESTGRYGYGYTF. As DNA, the CDR3 is TGTGCCACCGAGTCGACAGGGCGTTATGGATATGGCTACACCTTC.

J is TRBJ1-2 and V is TRBV5-1; 9 nucleotides line up with TRBD1. V was clipped by 2 bases and J by 8 bases; unmatched bases: 16. Germline CDR1 reads SGHRS; CDR2 reads YFSETQ. The CDR3 runs to 17 residues. The DNA for the CDR3 is TGCGCCAGCAGCTTCGCGGGACAGGGTGCGGTACTGGGAGGCTACACCTTC. Encoded protein: CASSFAGQGAVLGGYTF.

V gene TRBV7-9 combines with J gene TRBJ2-7; 8 positions match TRBD1. Trimming took 5 bases from V and 5 from J; bases not matched to a gene: 8. There are 14 residues in the CDR3. Germline V CDR1 and CDR2: SEHNR, FQNEAQ (reference sequence). CDR3 region: CASSQGPTGDEQYF. The CDR3 bases are TGTGCCAGCAGCCAGGGACCGACAGGGGACGAGCAGTACTTC.

V gene TRBV6-5 combines with J gene TRBJ1-2; D possibly corresponds to TRBD1 (6 bases). Germline CDR1 reads MNHEY; CDR2 reads SVGAGI. The CDR3 sequence is 15 residues long. V was trimmed by 6 bases and J by 0 bases, leaving 14 bases between them. Here the CDR3 reads CASSNGGGPNYGYTF. The CDR3 DNA reads TGTGCCAGCAGCAACGGGGGGGGCCCTAACTATGGCTACACCTTC.

The rearrangement links TRBV7-9 to TRBJ1-1; 8 nucleotides match TRBD1. V trimming: 8 bases; J trimming: 1 base; junction bases outside the gene matches: 9. Germline values: CDR1 SEHNR, CDR2 FQNEAQ (reference sequence). This CDR3 region has 15 residues. CDR3 amino acids: CASGGRGQENTEAFF. The CDR3 DNA is TGTGCCAGCGGAGGACGGGGACAGGAGAACACTGAAGCTTTCTTT.

The sample holds one count of this clone. The chain uses TRBV5-6 and TRBJ2-3; 7 bases match TRBD2. V dropped 4 bases and J dropped 1; count of bases not matched to a gene: 0. The CDR3 is 13 amino acids. Per germline, CDR1 SGHDT and CDR2 YYEEEE. The DNA for the CDR3 is TGTGCCAGCAGCGGACTAGGCACAGATACGCAGTATTTT. Its protein product is CASSGLGTDTQYF.

The count of this clone is one. CDR3: CASSPPGNEQFF. The CDR3 nucleotides read TGCGCCAGCAGCCCCCCGGGCAATGAGCAGTTCTTC. This chain links TRBV5-1 with TRBJ2-1; D not certain. Germline lookup yields CDR1 SGHRS and CDR2 YFSETQ. Trimming stripped 4 bases from V and 6 bases from J, with 8 bases between. The CDR3 loop spans 12 amino acids.

This chain links TRBV3-1 (or the pseudogene TRBV3-2) with TRBJ1-6, with 11 bases lining up with TRBD1. With 4 bases clipped from V and 10 bases from J, the junction kept 15 bases outside the gene matches. The CDR3 has 18 amino acids. Germline V gives CDR1 LGHDT, CDR2 YNNKEL (reference sequence). This CDR3 is CASSPFSTLRDRGSPLHF. The CDR3 DNA reads as TGTGCCAGCAGCCCCTTCTCGACTCTACGGGACAGGGGGTCACCCCTCCACTTT.

The chain couples TRBV4-2 to TRBJ2-4, with 10 bases matching TRBD1. CDR1 and CDR2 (germline): LGHNA, YNFKEQ. The ends lost 1 base at V and 3 bases at J; junction bases unmatched: 6. The CDR3 consists of 17 residues. The CDR3 coding sequence is TGTGCCAGCAGCCAAGGGGGACAGGGGTTAGACAAAAACATTCAGTACTTC. It specifies CASSQGGQGLDKNIQYF.